What follows describes a single T cell receptor beta chain. The antigen remains unidentified. The sample belongs to a study of a mutant IDH1 vaccine in newly diagnosed glioma. Losses at the gene ends were 6 bases for V and 8 bases for J; bases not matched to a gene: 13. Per the germline V gene, CDR1 is SQVTM and CDR2 is ANQGSEA. The CDR3 is 14 residues long. The data were produced by immunoSEQ multiplex PCR, yet TCRdb's version contains in-frame clones alone and is incomplete. Among 30,000 to 40,000 clones listed, approximately 92% were seen once. Time point specified: week 47, end of study. Mutant IDH1 20-mer peptide, at 300 ug, made up each vaccine dose, with topical imiquimod.

The V gene is TRBV29-1, the J gene TRBJ1-2; 9 nucleotides line up with TRBD1. This specimen was PBMCs, taken from a glioma patient whose treatment included an IDH1 peptide vaccine. This TCR came from a woman in her forties with glioma. CDR3 sequence: CSVGTQGALNGYTF. The CDR3 region has the DNA TGCAGCGTGGGAACACAGGGGGCGCTTAACGGCTACACCTTC.